This T cell receptor beta chain was observed in a study of T-cell memory formation after mild COVID-19. Study-level findings and limits: Memory cells collected pre-infection included some clones that later responded, suggesting cross-reactive memory joined. Mainly in CM and EM were contracting CD4+ clones; CD8+ were in EMRA. Second-wave clones with a day 37 peak had unconfirmed SARS-CoV-2 specificity.

5'RACE primed at constant segments yielded TCR alpha and TCR beta cDNA libraries bearing sample barcodes and UMIs. TCRdb itself ran the 5' RACE reads through MiXCR, one entry per CDR3 protein. The data contain about 110,000 distinct CDR3 sequences, under 15% of them singletons. This clonotype was found a few times. Its antigen remains unknown. V gave up 6 bases and J gave up 3 bases, with 14 bases separating them. The germline CDR1 and CDR2 sequences are MNHEY and SVGAGI. This CDR3 contains 14 residues. Source material: PBMCs or a T cell subset sorted from them (not recorded which). V usage is TRBV6-5 and J usage is TRBJ1-1; TRBD1 is a possible D gene (6 bases). This receptor was obtained from an adult woman who had mild COVID-19 (a few samples of this study predate the infection). Cell type and time point are not known. The CDR3, as DNA: TGTGCCAGCAGGGACAGCTTCTTGGACACTGAAGCTTTCTTT. This encodes CASRDSFLDTEAFF.